This T cell receptor beta chain derives from a study of OX40 agonist ivuxolimab in advanced cancers. Overall study results and limits: Specificity for antigen went undetermined in the expanded peripheral T cells. Fewer expanded clones were found on average in CD4+ than in CD8+ T cells. There was clonal expansion of CD4+ and CD8+ blood T cells by week 6 at 0.1 to 3.0 mg/kg.

Blood was sampled at baseline, cycle 4 day 1, and cycle 7 day 1. Remarks on this clone: Antigen: not known.

The V gene's germline CDR1 is SNHLY and CDR2 FYNNEI. Trimming cost V 7 bases and J 1 base, with 10 bases left between them. CDR3 length: 13 residues. The method was immunoSEQ multiplex PCR; TCRdb's version includes in-frame clones alone and lacks a portion of them. There are under 50,000 clones in the sample; around 85% occur only once, and 15% lies in the top ten. The source is an adult with an advanced solid tumor such as melanoma, head and neck, liver or kidney cancer. The specimen comprised CD4+ or CD8+ T cells sorted from blood, sampled in a trial of the OX40 agonist ivuxolimab. The J gene is TRBJ1-1, the V gene TRBV2; D is uncertain. This CDR3 reads CASILPPNTEAFF. The CDR3 bases are TGTGCCAGCATTCTACCGCCGAACACTGAAGCTTTCTTT.